Below, 5 T cell receptor beta chains from the same sample are listed, as sequenced in a study of CD8+ T cells in alopecia areata. cDNA prepared by RNA extraction and subsequent reverse transcription served as the template for sequencing. The assay was immunoSEQ multiplex PCR, and TCRdb's table has in-frame clones only and misses some. The sample contains roughly 140,000 clones, 45% to 55% of which appear only once. Here the sequenced sample was CD8+ T cells sorted from blood, taken at week 0. All receptors derive from a human donor with alopecia areata.

The chain uses TRBV7-9 and TRBJ2-7; D is undetermined. V dropped 5 bases and J dropped 3 bases, with 8 bases sitting between them. This CDR3 region has 12 residues. Germline V CDR1 and CDR2: SEHNR, FQNEAQ (reference sequence). The CDR3 reads CASSRSLYEQYF. The CDR3 DNA follows: TGTGCCAGCAGCCGGTCTCTCTACGAGCAGTACTTC.

This clone was seen more than once but under ten times. The rearrangement joins TRBV4-3 to TRBJ2-3, with D perhaps matching TRBD2 (5 bases). V was pared by 0 bases and J by 6 bases, with 7 bases between. Germline assignment: CDR1 LGHNA and CDR2 YSLEER. This CDR3 region has 13 residues. CDR3 in amino acids: CASSQDREDTQYF. Here the CDR3 DNA reads TGCGCCAGCAGCCAAGATAGGGAGGATACGCAGTATTTT.

DNA for the CDR3: TGTGCCAGCAGCTTATCGGAGGGGGACACTGAAGCTTTCTTT. Its protein product is CASSLSEGDTEAFF. This chain uses TRBV7-8 with TRBJ1-1, with D maybe TRBD1 (6 bases). V shed 2 bases and J shed 3 bases, with 10 bases lying between them. CDR3 length: 14 amino acids. Germline assignment: CDR1 SGHVS and CDR2 FQNEAQ.

Only one count was recorded for this clone. The chain couples TRBV19 to TRBJ1-1; D might be TRBD1 (6 bases). The V gene lost 3 bases and the J gene lost 3 bases, with 11 bases spanning the gap. CDR1 and CDR2 from the germline V gene are LNHDA and SQIVND (reference sequence). The CDR3 has 14 amino acids. The CDR3 nucleotides read TGTGCCAGTAGTATCTCCCAGGGGTACACTGAAGCTTTCTTT. Its protein is CASSISQGYTEAFF.

This chain links TRBV19 with TRBJ2-7; 9 positions agree with TRBD1. Per the germline V gene, CDR1 is LNHDA and CDR2 is SQIVND (reference sequence). This CDR3 comprises 15 residues. With V trimmed by 6 bases and J by 0 bases, 6 bases remained unmatched. CDR3 coding DNA: TGTGCCAGTAGCTTCGGGACAGGGAGCTCCTACGAGCAGTACTTC. Its protein is CASSFGTGSSYEQYF.